The 24 T cell receptor beta chains below all came from one sample that was sequenced in a study of blood T cell repertoires in COVID-19. TCRdb's copy holds only in-frame clones and misses some; the assay was immunoSEQ multiplex PCR. The table shows 150,000 to 200,000 clones, with 84% occurring only once. Sequencing was carried out using peripheral blood. The receptors come from a man aged 30 to 45 with active or convalescent COVID-19.

The J gene is TRBJ2-1, the V gene TRBV19, with a tentative D call TRBD2 (6 bases). Germline values: CDR1 LNHDA, CDR2 SQIVND (reference sequence). V lost 2 bases to trimming and J lost 10 bases, with 9 bases between them. The CDR3 has 12 amino acids. The CDR3 reads CASSISGREQFF. The CDR3 bases are TGTGCCAGTAGTATAAGCGGGCGGGAGCAGTTCTTC.

V and J are TRBV2 and TRBJ1-6; 9 nucleotides line up with TRBD1. This CDR3 is 14 amino acids long. V was clipped by 8 bases and J by 5 bases; unmatched bases: 4. Per germline, CDR1 SNHLY and CDR2 FYNNEI. CDR3 nucleotide sequence: TGTGCCAGCTACCGGGACAGGGATAATTCACCCCTCCACTTT. This translates into CASYRDRDNSPLHF.

The rearrangement joins TRBV7-2 to TRBJ2-5; TRBD1 aligns across 7 bases. The V gene end was trimmed by 5 bases and the J gene end by 2 bases; junction bases not matched to a gene: 5. Germline-derived CDR1 and CDR2 are SGHTA and FQGNSA. This CDR3 is built from 14 residues. CDR3 nucleotides: TGTGCCAGCAGCACTCAGACAGGGCAAGAGACCCAGTACTTC. Amino acids: CASSTQTGQETQYF.

V is TRBV28 and J is TRBJ2-4; unclear D gene. The CDR3 totals 14 residues. CDR1 MDHEN and CDR2 SYDVKM come from the germline V gene. Trimming stripped 5 bases from V and 5 bases from J, with 13 bases between. The CDR3 DNA reads as TGTGCCAGCAGTGGGCCTCCGACGGAAAACATTCAGTACTTC. Amino acid sequence: CASSGPPTENIQYF.

The V and J genes are TRBV19 and TRBJ1-6, with D maybe TRBD1 (5 bases). The germline gives CDR1 LNHDA, CDR2 SQIVND (reference sequence). The CDR3 runs 18 residues. Deletions cut 2 bases from V and 8 bases from J, with 22 bases between. The CDR3 DNA reads as TGTGCCAGTAGTATAAGCAACCGGGACTGGGGGGATGATTCACCCCTCCACTTT. It codes for CASSISNRDWGDDSPLHF.

V gene TRBV14 combines with J gene TRBJ1-1; D is unresolved. Between the trimmed V and J ends, which lost 2 bases and 5 bases, there was a span of 12 bases. This CDR3 contains 14 residues. Germline assignment: CDR1 SGHDN and CDR2 FVKESK. The CDR3 nucleotides are TGTGCCAGCAGCCAACTTGCCTACCGGACTGAAGCTTTCTTT. Its protein product is CASSQLAYRTEAFF.

This chain joins TRBV18 and TRBJ1-1, with a weak D call TRBD1 (5 bases). The CDR3 has 14 amino acids. The germline gives CDR1 KGHSH, CDR2 LQKENI. Trimming cost V 2 bases and J 4 bases, with 11 bases left between them. The CDR3 DNA is TGTGCCAGCTCACCAGCGGGGCCCGGCACTGAAGCTTTCTTT. Residues: CASSPAGPGTEAFF.

The V gene is TRBV6-5, the J gene TRBJ2-7; 13 bases are a match to TRBD2. The CDR3 contains 15 residues. Germline CDR1 and CDR2: MNHEY and SVGAGI. J gave up 4 bases and V 6 bases, and 6 bases lay outside the gene matches. Written as DNA, the CDR3 is TGTGCCAGCAGACGGACTAGCGGGAGTGGTTACGAGCAGTACTTC. It codes for CASRRTSGSGYEQYF.

This rearrangement joins TRBV4-3 to TRBJ1-1; D is possibly TRBD1 (6 bases). The germline gives CDR1 LGHNA, CDR2 YSLEER. The CDR3 extends over 19 amino acids. The V gene lost 0 bases and the J gene lost 0 bases, with 20 bases spanning the gap. DNA of the CDR3: TGCGCCAGCAGCCAAGATAAGATACAACAGGGTTGGATGAACACTGAAGCTTTCTTT. It specifies CASSQDKIQQGWMNTEAFF.

The rearrangement joins TRBV7-3 to TRBJ1-1, with D tentatively TRBD1 (6 bases). The ends were cut back, 2 bases at V and 2 bases at J, with 9 bases in the middle. From germline, CDR1 is SGHTA and CDR2 FQGTGA. The CDR3 has 14 residues. This chain's CDR3 is CASSLYGTNTEAFF. The CDR3 nucleotides read TGTGCCAGCAGCTTATATGGGACAAACACTGAAGCTTTCTTT. The full variable domain, in which reference TRBV7-3 and TRBJ1-1 provide the parts outside the CDR3, is GAGVSQTPSNKVTEKGKYVELRCDPISGHTALYWYRQSLGQGPEFLIYFQGTGAADDSGLPNDRFFAVRPEGSVSTLKIQRTERGDSAVYLCASSLYGTNTEAFFGQGTRLTVV.

The V call is TRBV4-1, the J call TRBJ2-7; D unclear. The V end lost 2 bases, the J end lost 0 bases, and 11 bases lay between the germline ends. In germline, CDR1 is MGHRA, CDR2 YSYEKL. The CDR3 totals 15 residues. The CDR3 loop is CASSQITTTSYEQYF. The CDR3 nucleotides are TGCGCCAGCAGCCAAATTACTACCACCTCCTACGAGCAGTACTTC.

The chain is built from TRBV2 and TRBJ2-7, with 7 bases lining up with TRBD2. Germline V CDR1 and CDR2: SNHLY, FYNNEI. The CDR3 sequence is 13 residues long. J was trimmed by 7 bases and V by 2 bases; bases with no gene match: 5. The CDR3 here is CASSESAAGEQYF. In nucleotides, the CDR3 is TGTGCCAGCAGTGAATCCGCAGCGGGAGAGCAGTACTTC.

V gene TRBV27 combines with J gene TRBJ1-5; D might be TRBD1 (5 bases). The CDR3 runs to 13 residues. Germline V gene lookup returns CDR1 MNHEY and CDR2 SMNVEV (reference sequence). V gave up 7 bases and J gave up 3 bases, with 10 bases separating them. CDR3 coding DNA: TGTGCCAGCACAATGGGGCTCAATCAGCCCCAGCATTTT. This translates into CASTMGLNQPQHF.

This sequence joins TRBV18 and TRBJ2-5; D gene uncertain. Per germline, CDR1 KGHSH and CDR2 LQKENI. Trimming took 6 bases from V and 3 from J, leaving 14 bases between them. CDR3 length: 14 residues. The chain's CDR3 is CASSPSGSEETQYF. In DNA form, the CDR3 reads TGTGCCAGCTCCCCCTCCGGGTCCGAAGAGACCCAGTACTTC.

The chain employs TRBV6-5 and TRBJ1-6, with TRBD1 identical over 8 bases. Per germline, CDR1 MNHEY and CDR2 SVGAGI. V gave up 4 bases and J gave up 6 bases; unmatched junction bases: 2. This CDR3 spans 14 amino acids. CDR3 bases: TGTGCCAGCAGTTTGGACAGGGTTAATTCACCCCTCCACTTT. Its translation: CASSLDRVNSPLHF.

The chain joins TRBV4-1 to TRBJ1-2; 8 nucleotides match TRBD1. The CDR3 sequence is 16 residues long. Germline trimming cut 0 bases from V and 2 bases from J; bases unmatched to any gene: 5. Germline V gene sequence: CDR1 MGHRA, CDR2 YSYEKL. DNA of the CDR3: TGCGCCAGCAGCCAAGAACCCGGGACAGGCAACTATGGCTACACCTTC. This codes for CASSQEPGTGNYGYTF.

V and J are TRBV28 and TRBJ1-5; no clear D gene. Per germline, CDR1 MDHEN and CDR2 SYDVKM. With 3 bases removed from V and 7 bases from J, the gap between germline ends came to 13 bases. The CDR3 spans 14 residues. CDR3: CASSFLGGRQPQHF. The CDR3, as DNA: TGTGCCAGCAGTTTCTTGGGAGGACGGCAGCCCCAGCATTTT.

The chain joins TRBV6-5 to TRBJ1-3; D call uncertain. Germline V gene sequence: CDR1 MNHEY, CDR2 SVGAGI. V shed 6 bases and J shed 4 bases, with 10 bases lying between them. The CDR3 contains 13 residues. Here the CDR3 reads CASSPMRGNTIYF. The CDR3 DNA sequence: TGTGCCAGCAGCCCAATGCGGGGAAACACCATATATTTT.

The rearrangement uses TRBV6-5 and TRBJ2-7; 12 bases are a match to TRBD1. Per germline, CDR1 MNHEY and CDR2 SVGAGI. The V and J ends lost 6 bases and 4 bases, in that order; junction bases with no gene match: 7. The CDR3 totals 15 residues. The CDR3, as DNA: TGTGCCAGCAGGAACCGGGACAGGGGGCAATACGAGCAGTACTTC. It is translated as CASRNRDRGQYEQYF.

The CDR3 sequence: CASSPGTTGAYEQYF. The CDR3 DNA follows: TGTGCCAGCTCACCGGGGACGACAGGTGCCTACGAGCAGTACTTC. The genes are TRBV18 and TRBJ2-7, with D perhaps matching TRBD1 (6 bases). Trimming removed 3 bases from V and 2 bases from J, with 14 bases in between. The CDR3 consists of 15 residues. Germline V gene lookup returns CDR1 KGHSH and CDR2 LQKENI.

The chain carries TRBV5-6 and TRBJ2-5, with 8 bases lining up with TRBD2. The CDR3 is 14 residues long. Trimming took 5 bases from V and 3 from J; bases not matched to a gene: 6. Germline V lookup: CDR1 SGHDT, CDR2 YYEEEE. The CDR3 reads CASRTGGREETQYF. Here the CDR3 DNA reads TGTGCCAGCAGAACGGGGGGGCGAGAAGAGACCCAGTACTTC.

In this sample, this clone turned up once. The chain has TRBV27 and TRBJ2-1; 10 bases are shared with TRBD2. The ends lost 6 bases at V and 3 bases at J; junction bases unmatched: 14. The CDR3 runs 18 residues. CDR1 is MNHEY, CDR2 SMNVEV, per germline (reference sequence). The CDR3 reads CASSILGSSGSIYNEQFF. The CDR3 region has the DNA TGTGCCAGCAGCATACTCGGCTCTAGCGGGAGTATCTACAATGAGCAGTTCTTC.

The V and J genes are TRBV7-9 and TRBJ2-1; 7 bases fit TRBD2. The germline CDR1 and CDR2 sequences are SEHNR and FQNEAQ (reference sequence). After removal of 4 bases from V and 4 bases from J, the junction contained 7 bases not matched to a gene. This CDR3 comprises 15 residues. The chain's CDR3 is CASSSERDWYNEQFF. The CDR3, as DNA: TGTGCCAGCAGCTCCGAGCGGGATTGGTACAATGAGCAGTTCTTC.

CDR3 nucleotides: TGTGCCAGCAGCTTATTATTTTATCCGACAGGGGGGAAATATGAGCAGTTCTTC. Translated: CASSLLFYPTGGKYEQFF. The gene calls are TRBV13 and TRBJ2-1, with 9 bases that match TRBD1. This CDR3 region has 18 residues. V was pared by 2 bases and J by 8 bases, with 16 bases of the junction left unmatched. Per germline, CDR1 PRHDT and CDR2 FYEKMQ (reference sequence).